This TCR beta chain was captured in a study of T-cell reconstitution after alpha-beta-depleted transplantation in children. Unique molecular identifiers were incorporated into the prepared TCRbeta library. TCRdb re-analysed the PCR reads in MiXCR, keeping a single row per CDR3 protein. The table includes some 520,000 distinct CDR3 sequences, about 31% detected once. Trimming at V came to 5 bases and at J to 6 bases, leaving 10 bases not matched to a gene. Germline V CDR1 and CDR2: MDHEN, SYDVKM. This CDR3 is built from 15 residues. V gene TRBV28 combines with J gene TRBJ2-1; 7 bases agree with TRBD1. The receptor was derived from a human donor who donated a stem cell graft to a child with aplastic anemia. The material sequenced was PBMCs from the stem cell graft donor, taken from the stem cell graft. CDR3 region: CASSALGRGFNEQFF. CDR3 coding DNA: TGTGCCAGCAGTGCCCTGGGCAGGGGGTTCAATGAGCAGTTCTTC. Based on the CDR3 plus reference TRBV28 and TRBJ2-1, the full variable domain is DVKVTQSSRYLVKRTGEKVFLECVQDMDHENMFWYRQDPGLGLRLIYFSYDVKMKEKGDIPEGYSVSREKKERFSLILESASTNQTSMYLCASSALGRGFNEQFFGPGTRLTVL.